The TCR beta chain described here comes from a study of blood T cell repertoires in COVID-19. About the research overall: The United States, Italy and Spain supplied acute and convalescent COVID-19 samples.

Germline values: CDR1 GTSNPN, CDR2 SVGIG (reference sequence). Trimming shortened V by 0 bases and J by 4 bases, and 10 bases separated the two germline ends. The CDR3 runs to 15 residues. In the authors' methods: Amplification of reference gene primers provided the estimated nucleated cell counts. TCRdb's copy holds only in-frame clones and misses some; the assay was immunoSEQ multiplex PCR. For V, J and clone size, that table is used; D and trimming come from the DNA. There are 360,000 or so clones in the sample; roughly 89% occur only once, and roughly 6.8% lies in the top ten. The rearrangement joins TRBV30 to TRBJ1-6, with D unresolved. The sequence came from a man aged 18 to 30 with active or convalescent COVID-19. Sequenced material: peripheral blood. The CDR3 loop reads CAWSVQAIYNSPLHF. In DNA form, the CDR3 reads TGTGCCTGGAGTGTACAAGCGATTTATAATTCACCCCTCCACTTT.